The rows below give T cell receptor beta chains drawn from one sample of a study of T cell repertoires in cytomegalovirus infection. These receptors are not linked to any known antigen. Each CDR3 protein gets one entry after TCRdb re-called the reads with MiXCR. The sample contains approximately 310,000 distinct CDR3 sequences, around 25% of which appear only once. Sequenced material: cultured PBMCs, taken from culture after CMV antigen stimulation. These receptors were taken from a human donor in good health (CMV status not recorded). Some clones in this sample may be carry-over from other donors' samples. Each CDR3 is given with its conserved first and last residue. D genes are given only for firm matches. Expanded clones are given a class, and other clones once, few, many or no size at all.

clone_size,d_call,v_call,j_call,cdr3_nt,cdr3_aa
.,TRBD1,TRBV14,TRBJ1-5,TGTGCCAGCAGCCTGACAGGGTCCCATCAGCCCCAGCATTTT,CASSLTGSHQPQHF
.,.,TRBV30,TRBJ2-2,TGTGCCTGGAAGATCTCGAACACCGGGGAGCTGTTTTTT,CAWKISNTGELFF
few,.,TRBV12-3/TRBV12-4,TRBJ1-2,TGTGCCAGCAGTTTTGGAACCCCAGGGAGGATAGGCTACACCTTC,CASSFGTPGRIGYTF
few,TRBD1,TRBV5-4,TRBJ1-4,TGTGCCAGCAGCTTGGAACAGGGGGACGAAAAACTGTTTTTT,CASSLEQGDEKLFF
.,TRBD1,TRBV20-1,TRBJ2-6,TGCAGTGCTAGGAACAGGGACAGGGCGCCACCTGGGGCCAACGTCCTGACTTTC,CSARNRDRAPPGANVLTF
few,.,TRBV19,TRBJ1-2,TGTGCCAGTAGTGCCGGGACTGCTAGTAACTATGGCTACACCTTC,CASSAGTASNYGYTF
many,.,TRBV7-2,TRBJ2-7,TGTGCCAGCAGCTTACAATCTTGGGACAACTACGAGCAGTACTTC,CASSLQSWDNYEQYF
many,TRBD2,TRBV7-2,TRBJ2-1,TGTGCCAGCAGCTTGGGGGGCGGGGGGGGCAATGAGCAGTTCTTC,CASSLGGGGGNEQFF
few,TRBD2,TRBV6-6,TRBJ2-1,TGTGCCAGCAGCCCTGGTGGGACTAGTAACAATGAGCAGTTCTTC,CASSPGGTSNNEQFF
.,.,TRBV7-2,TRBJ2-1,TGTGCCAGCAGCCCGCGCGTGGACTGGACCTACAATGAGCAGTTCTTC,CASSPRVDWTYNEQFF
.,.,TRBV15,TRBJ2-7,TGTGCCACCAGCAGAGATCTAGAGTCAAGGTACAGGCCCGGCTACGAGCAGTACTTC,CATSRDLESRYRPGYEQYF
many,.,TRBV7-2,TRBJ2-1,TGTGCCAGCAGCTTAACACCCTACAATGAGCAGTTCTTC,CASSLTPYNEQFF
few,.,TRBV10-3,TRBJ1-1,TGTGCCATCAGTGATAACAAGGGGGTCCCTGAAGCTTTCTTT,CAISDNKGVPEAFF
.,TRBD1,TRBV27,TRBJ1-5,TGTGCCAGCAGCTGGGGACAGGGCGCCAATCAGCCCCAGCATTTT,CASSWGQGANQPQHF
few,.,TRBV18,TRBJ1-5,TGTGCCAGCTCACCAGCCGGGATGGGATATTATAGCAATCAGCCCCAGCATTTT,CASSPAGMGYYSNQPQHF
.,TRBD1,TRBV4-1,TRBJ1-6,TGCGCCAGCAGCCAGGCAGGACAGGGGGCTTCACCCCTCCACTTT,CASSQAGQGASPLHF
few,TRBD1,TRBV7-9,TRBJ1-5,TGTGCCAGCAGCCCGATGGGACAGGCACGGGGCAATCAGCCCCAGCATTTT,CASSPMGQARGNQPQHF
many,.,TRBV7-2,TRBJ2-3,TGTGCCAGCAGCTTAGTAAAGGGCACAGATACGCAGTATTTT,CASSLVKGTDTQYF
few,.,TRBV10-3,TRBJ1-1,TGTGCCATCAGCCTAAGGGACCACACTGAAGCTTTCTTT,CAISLRDHTEAFF
few,.,TRBV7-9,TRBJ2-3,TGTGCCAGCAGCCAACTCCGAGATACGCAGTATTTT,CASSQLRDTQYF
few,TRBD2,TRBV11-2,TRBJ2-3,TGTGCCAGCAGCCTCGGACTAGCGGGAACAAGCACAGATACGCAGTATTTT,CASSLGLAGTSTDTQYF
.,TRBD2,TRBV4-2,TRBJ2-7,TGTGCCAGCAGCCAAGAAGCTAGCGGGAGTTTCTACGAGCAGTACTTC,CASSQEASGSFYEQYF
once,TRBD1,TRBV12-3/TRBV12-4,TRBJ1-3,TGTGCCACTGTCGACAGGGGGTTCCTCTCTGGAAACACCATATATTTT,CATVDRGFLSGNTIYF
.,.,TRBV7-4,TRBJ2-5,TGTGCCAGCAGCTTAAAGACAGGCGGGCAAGAGACCCAGTACTTC,CASSLKTGGQETQYF
.,TRBD2,TRBV20-1,TRBJ2-5,TGCAGTGCTAGAGATAGGGGACTAGCGGGAGGGATTGGAGAGACCCAGTACTTC,CSARDRGLAGGIGETQYF
.,.,TRBV20-1,TRBJ1-2,TGCAGTGCTAGAAGTGACAAGAACTATGGCTACACCTTC,CSARSDKNYGYTF
medium-sized,.,TRBV12-3/TRBV12-4,TRBJ1-2,TGTGCCAGCAGTCAACAGGGCTATGGCTACACCTTC,CASSQQGYGYTF
.,TRBD2,TRBV20-1,TRBJ2-1,TGCAGTGCTAGGGACGGGACTAGCGGGATCTACAATGAGCAGTTCTTC,CSARDGTSGIYNEQFF
many,.,TRBV6-1,TRBJ2-5,TGTGCCAGCAGAGCTACAGGGAGCGAGACCCAGTACTTC,CASRATGSETQYF
.,.,TRBV7-2,TRBJ2-3,TGTGCCAGCAGCTTAAGGACTAGCACAGATACGCAGTATTTT,CASSLRTSTDTQYF
.,.,TRBV7-2,TRBJ2-1,TGTGCCAGCAGCTTAGTCCCAGTACCCTACAATGAGCAGTTCTTC,CASSLVPVPYNEQFF
.,TRBD2,TRBV10-3,TRBJ2-1,TGTGCCATCAGTGACTCACTAGCGGATGAGCAGTTCTTC,CAISDSLADEQFF